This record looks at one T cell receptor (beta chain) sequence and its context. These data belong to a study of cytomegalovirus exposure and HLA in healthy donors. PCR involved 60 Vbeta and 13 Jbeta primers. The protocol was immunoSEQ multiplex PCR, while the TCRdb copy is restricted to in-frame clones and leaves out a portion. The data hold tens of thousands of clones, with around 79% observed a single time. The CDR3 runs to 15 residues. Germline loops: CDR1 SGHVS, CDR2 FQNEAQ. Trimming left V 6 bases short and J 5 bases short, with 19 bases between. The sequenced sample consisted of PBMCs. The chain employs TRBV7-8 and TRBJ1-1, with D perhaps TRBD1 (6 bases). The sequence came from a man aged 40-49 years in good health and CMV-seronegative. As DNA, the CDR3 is TGTGCCAGCAGGGCAAGTACAGGGCCGGGGACTGAAGCTTTCTTT. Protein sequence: CASRASTGPGTEAFF.